The present TCR beta chain was sequenced within a study of PD-1 blockade in mismatch repair-deficient tumors. Study-level information: Patients had approximately 12 mismatch repair-deficient cancer types, all previously treated and progressing.

Study-level findings and limits: After pembrolizumab, tumor-resident clones rose rapidly, then generally contracted before radiologic responses.

Here immunoSEQ multiplex PCR was the method, and the copy in TCRdb shows in-frame clones only, minus some. The table shows some 120,000 clones, with 85% to 90% occurring only once. Remarks on this clone: The antigen remains undetermined.

With V trimmed by 0 bases and J by 4 bases, 4 bases remained unmatched. Germline V gene sequence: CDR1 MNHEY, CDR2 SMNVEV (reference sequence). The CDR3 totals 16 residues. TCR sequencing covered three patients who responded to pembrolizumab. The sample consisted of peripheral blood, taken 44 weeks after starting pembrolizumab. V usage is TRBV27 and J usage is TRBJ2-5; 11 bases line up with TRBD2. The clonotype was recovered from an adult with mismatch repair-deficient cancer. The CDR3 here is CASSLSVAGGGETQYF. Written as DNA, the CDR3 is TGTGCCAGCAGTTTATCAGTAGCGGGAGGGGGAGAGACCCAGTACTTC.